This TCR beta chain was captured in a study of somatic mutations in cytotoxic T cells in rheumatoid arthritis. V lost 5 bases to trimming and J lost 4 bases, with 14 bases between them. Germline CDR1 reads MNHNY; CDR2 reads SVGAGI (reference sequence). The CDR3 loop spans 14 amino acids. The method was immunoSEQ multiplex PCR; TCRdb's version includes in-frame clones alone and lacks a portion of them. The profile covers about 10,000 clones, with under 85% appearing a single time and roughly 23% taken by the ten largest. Specimen: CD8+ T cells sorted from blood. This TCR came from a man aged 50 to 60 in good health. This chain connects TRBV6-6 to TRBJ1-1; D might be TRBD1 (6 bases). CDR3 protein: CASSVPQGSTEAFF. The CDR3 nucleotides are TGTGCCAGCAGTGTCCCTCAGGGGAGCACTGAAGCTTTCTTT.